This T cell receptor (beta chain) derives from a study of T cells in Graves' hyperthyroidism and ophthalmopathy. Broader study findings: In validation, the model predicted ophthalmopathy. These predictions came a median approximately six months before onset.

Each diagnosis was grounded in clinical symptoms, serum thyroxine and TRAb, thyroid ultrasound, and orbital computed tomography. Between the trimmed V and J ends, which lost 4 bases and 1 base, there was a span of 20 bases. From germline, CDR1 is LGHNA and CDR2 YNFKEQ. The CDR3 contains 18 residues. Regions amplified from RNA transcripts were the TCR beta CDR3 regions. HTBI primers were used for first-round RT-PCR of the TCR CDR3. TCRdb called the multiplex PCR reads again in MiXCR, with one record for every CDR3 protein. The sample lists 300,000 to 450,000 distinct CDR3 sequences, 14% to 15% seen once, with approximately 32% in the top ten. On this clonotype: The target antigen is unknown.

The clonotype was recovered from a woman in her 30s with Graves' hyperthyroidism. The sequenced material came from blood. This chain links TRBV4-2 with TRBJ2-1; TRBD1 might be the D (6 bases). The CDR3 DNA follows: TGTGCCAGCAGCCCGAGGGGTGGTGGACAGTCTTCCTACAATGAGCAGTTCTTC. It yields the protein CASSPRGGGQSSYNEQFF.